A single sample gave rise to the 15 T cell receptor beta chains below, sequenced in a study of tissue T cells after allogeneic stem cell transplantation. Method: immunoSEQ multiplex PCR; TCRdb's copy keeps in-frame clones and lacks some. The sample lists approximately 3,500 clones; approximately 50% were seen once. This specimen was tissue from the ileum, taken at autopsy. The receptors here all came from a male donor older than 55 with lung cancer.

The sample holds a few counts of this clone. The chain joins TRBV27 to TRBJ1-6, with D possibly TRBD1 on 5 matching bases. Germline values: CDR1 MNHEY, CDR2 SMNVEV (reference sequence). CDR3 length equals 14 residues. V lost 11 bases, J lost 8 bases, and 19 bases lay in between. CDR3 protein: CAAGLGQRDSPLHF. The CDR3 nucleotides read TGTGCCGCAGGGTTAGGGCAACGGGATTCACCCCTCCACTTT.

The V and J genes are TRBV9 and TRBJ2-2; no clear D. The CDR3 contains 13 residues. The V end lost 4 bases, the J end lost 6 bases, and 10 bases lay between the germline ends. CDR1 and CDR2 from the germline V gene are SGDLS and YYNGEE. The CDR3 DNA is TGTGCCAGCAGCCCACGGGTACCCGGGGAGCTGTTTTTT. Translated: CASSPRVPGELFF.

This clone was seen a few times. The chain joins TRBV5-1 to TRBJ2-1; TRBD2 matches 8 bases. Germline CDR1 reads SGHRS; CDR2 reads YFSETQ. The CDR3 contains 18 residues. V lost 0 bases to trimming and J lost 8 bases; unmatched junction nucleotides: 16. The CDR3 DNA reads TGCGCCAGCAGCTTGGCGGGGGGACTAGTTTCGAATGGGGATGAGCAGTTCTTC. Protein: CASSLAGGLVSNGDEQFF. The complete variable domain, with remaining parts taken from reference TRBV5-1 and TRBJ2-1, reads KAGVTQTPRYLIKTRGQQVTLSCSPISGHRSVSWYQQTPGQGLQFLFEYFSETQRNKGNFPGRFSGRQFSNSRSEMNVSTLELGDSALYLCASSLAGGLVSNGDEQFFGPGTRLTVL.

The V call is TRBV7-9, the J call TRBJ2-2; 13 positions match TRBD2. The CDR3 sequence is 17 residues long. In germline, CDR1 is SEHNR, CDR2 FQNEAQ (reference sequence). The junction had 7 bases not matched to a gene; V was cut back by 5 bases and J by 4 bases. CDR3 loop: CASSRTSGGLGTGELFF. The CDR3 DNA reads as TGTGCCAGCAGCCGGACTAGCGGGGGCCTCGGCACCGGGGAGCTGTTTTTT.

The V call is TRBV30, the J call TRBJ2-5; weak D call: TRBD1 (6 bases). Germline-derived CDR1 and CDR2 are GTSNPN and SVGIG (reference sequence). The V end was cut by 2 bases, the J end by 1 base, with 14 bases between. CDR3 length equals 15 residues. The CDR3, as DNA: TGTGCCTGGAGTCAGGGGTGGGCAATCCAAGAGACCCAGTACTTC. The encoded protein is CAWSQGWAIQETQYF.

V gene TRBV5-5 combines with J gene TRBJ2-7; no clear D gene. This CDR3 region has 15 residues. Germline lookup yields CDR1 SGHKS and CDR2 YYEKEE (reference sequence). V lost 2 bases and J lost 3, with 15 bases in between. CDR3 nucleotides: TGTGCCAGCAGCTTATGGTTAGGCAGCTTCTACGAGCAGTACTTC. Its protein is CASSLWLGSFYEQYF. Drawing the rest from reference TRBV5-5 and TRBJ2-7, the complete variable domain is DAGVTQSPTHLIKTRGQQVTLRCSPISGHKSVSWYQQVLGQGPQFIFQYYEKEERGRGNFPDRFSARQFPNYSSELNVNALLLGDSALYLCASSLWLGSFYEQYFGPGTRLTVT.

The chain combines TRBV19 with TRBJ1-3, with 8 bases matching TRBD1. Trimming removed 6 bases from V and 0 bases from J; junction bases left unmatched: 7. Germline lookup yields CDR1 LNHDA and CDR2 SQIVND (reference sequence). CDR3 size: 16 residues. The CDR3 spells CASRDARGPSGNTIYF. The DNA for the CDR3 is TGTGCCAGTAGAGACGCCAGGGGGCCCTCTGGAAACACCATATATTTT.

The chain links TRBV5-4 to TRBJ2-5; TRBD1 matches 8 bases. The V and J ends lost 4 bases and 5 bases, in that order; junction bases with no gene match: 4. This CDR3 contains 13 residues. Looked up from germline, CDR1 is SGHNT and CDR2 is YYREEE (reference sequence). The CDR3 reads CASSAYRGETQYF. The CDR3 bases are TGTGCCAGCAGCGCATACAGGGGGGAGACCCAGTACTTC.

This clone rates as large. V usage is TRBV4-2 and J usage is TRBJ2-2; no definite D call. Trimming stripped 6 bases from V and 1 base from J, with 9 bases between. Germline lookup yields CDR1 LGHNA and CDR2 YNFKEQ. The CDR3 sequence is 14 residues long. CDR3 coding DNA: TGTGCCAGCAGTCAGTACAAGAACACCGGGGAGCTGTTTTTT. Translating gives CASSQYKNTGELFF.

This chain links TRBV14 with TRBJ2-1; 14 positions agree with TRBD2. Germline V gene data show CDR1 as SGHDN and CDR2 as FVKESK. This CDR3 spans 16 amino acids. V lost 6 bases and J lost 15; bases outside the gene matches: 16. CDR3 nucleotides: TGTGCCAGCAGTCCGAGGAGGACTAGCGGGAGGCACCCCCCGTTCTTC. Its translation: CASSPRRTSGRHPPFF. The entire variable domain, with the rest obtained from reference TRBV14 and TRBJ2-1, is as follows: EAGVTQFPSHSVIEKGQTVTLRCDPISGHDNLYWYRRVMGKEIKFLLHFVKESKQDESGMPNNRFLAERTGGTYSTLKVQPAELEDSGVYFCASSPRRTSGRHPPFFGPGTRLTVL.

The chain combines TRBV6-5 with TRBJ2-1; D is perhaps TRBD2 (6 bases). CDR1 is MNHEY and CDR2 is SVGAGI in the germline V gene. This CDR3 is 13 amino acids long. Trimming removed 8 bases at V and 2 bases at J, with 10 bases between. The CDR3: CASGSSAYNEQFF. Here the CDR3 DNA reads TGTGCCAGCGGGTCTAGCGCCTACAATGAGCAGTTCTTC.

V gene TRBV15 combines with J gene TRBJ2-5; D perhaps matches TRBD2 (5 bases). The CDR3 loop spans 12 amino acids. In germline, CDR1 is LNHNV, CDR2 YYDKDF (reference sequence). Trimming left V 4 bases short and J 4 bases short, with 7 bases between. CDR3: CATSNGRETQYF. The CDR3 DNA is TGTGCCACCAGCAATGGGAGAGAGACCCAGTACTTC.

The V gene is TRBV19, the J gene TRBJ2-3; 9 bases are shared with TRBD2. The CDR3 has 16 amino acids. Trimming took 5 bases from V and 0 from J; bases not matched to a gene: 6. Per germline, CDR1 LNHDA and CDR2 SQIVND (reference sequence). CDR3 amino acids: CASSSQTSGSTDTQYF. In DNA, the CDR3 is TGTGCCAGTAGTTCTCAGACTAGCGGAAGCACAGATACGCAGTATTTT.

The J gene is TRBJ1-6, the V gene TRBV2, with D unresolved. The CDR3 sequence is 16 residues long. Germline CDR1 is SNHLY and CDR2 is FYNNEI. V shed 10 bases and J shed 5 bases, with 21 bases lying between them. The DNA of the CDR3 is TGTGCCACCCAATCGAAACTGCAAAACCATAATTCACCCCTCCACTTT. Translating it yields CATQSKLQNHNSPLHF.

This chain links TRBV7-6 with TRBJ1-4, with TRBD1 matching over 7 bases. The CDR3 is 16 amino acids. Trimming took 4 bases from V and 3 from J; bases not matched to a gene: 8. Germline values: CDR1 SGHVS, CDR2 FNYEAQ. The CDR3 loop reads CASSSLDRVSNEKLFF. CDR3 DNA sequence: TGTGCCAGCAGCTCCCTCGACAGGGTCTCTAATGAAAAACTGTTTTTT.